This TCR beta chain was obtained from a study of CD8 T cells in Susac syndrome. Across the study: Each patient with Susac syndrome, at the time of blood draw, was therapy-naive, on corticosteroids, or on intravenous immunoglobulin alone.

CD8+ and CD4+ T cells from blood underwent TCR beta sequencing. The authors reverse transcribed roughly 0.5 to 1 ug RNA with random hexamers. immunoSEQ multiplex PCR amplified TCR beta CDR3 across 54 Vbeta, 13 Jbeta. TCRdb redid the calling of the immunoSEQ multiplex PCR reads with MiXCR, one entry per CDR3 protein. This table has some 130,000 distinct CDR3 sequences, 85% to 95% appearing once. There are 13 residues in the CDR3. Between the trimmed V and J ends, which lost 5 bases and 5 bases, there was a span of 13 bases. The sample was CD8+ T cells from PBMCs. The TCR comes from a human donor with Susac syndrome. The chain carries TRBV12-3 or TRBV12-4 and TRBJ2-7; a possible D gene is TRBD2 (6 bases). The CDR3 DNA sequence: TGTGCCAGCAGTATCGGGACTCCCAACGAGCAGTACTTC. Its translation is CASSIGTPNEQYF.